These 6 T cell receptor beta chains share one sample of origin, sequenced in a study of blood T cell repertoires in COVID-19. The data were produced by immunoSEQ multiplex PCR, yet TCRdb's version contains in-frame clones alone and is incomplete. The sample gives about 220,000 clones, around three quarters of which show up once; about 7.2% is in the top ten. The sequenced sample consisted of peripheral blood. The receptors were gathered from a woman in her 70s with acute or convalescent COVID-19.

There are a few counts of this clone. The chain recombines TRBV4-1 with TRBJ2-5; 13 bases line up with TRBD2. Germline CDR1 and CDR2: MGHRA and YSYEKL. Germline trimming cut 1 base from V and 6 bases from J; bases unmatched to any gene: 5. The CDR3 contains 16 residues. The CDR3 region is CASSQVGTSGEQTQYF. The CDR3 DNA reads TGCGCCAGCAGCCAAGTAGGGACTAGCGGGGAACAGACCCAGTACTTC.

This sequence joins TRBV4-2 and TRBJ1-3, with TRBD1 matching over 7 bases. Looked up from germline, CDR1 is LGHNA and CDR2 is YNFKEQ. The CDR3 runs 16 residues. J gave up 10 bases and V 0 bases, and 12 bases lay outside the gene matches. The CDR3 DNA reads as TGTGCCAGCAGCCAAGATGCGGGAGGGGGCGCTTCGACCATATATTTT. Its protein is CASSQDAGGGASTIYF.

V and J are TRBV27 and TRBJ2-3; 9 nucleotides align to TRBD2. The germline gives CDR1 MNHEY, CDR2 SMNVEV (reference sequence). This CDR3 contains 17 residues. J was trimmed by 4 bases and V by 2 bases; bases with no gene match: 10. CDR3 sequence reads: CASSLRGQRGDPDTQYF. For the CDR3, the DNA is TGTGCCAGCAGTTTAAGGGGTCAGCGGGGGGACCCAGATACGCAGTATTTT.

This rearrangement joins TRBV30 to TRBJ1-1; TRBD1 matches at 8 bases. Unmatched junction bases numbered 9, after V lost 4 bases and J lost 5 bases. CDR3 length: 14 residues. CDR1 GTSNPN and CDR2 SVGIG come from the germline V gene (reference sequence). CDR3 residues: CAWIFQGATTEAFF. The CDR3, as DNA: TGTGCCTGGATTTTTCAGGGGGCGACGACTGAAGCTTTCTTT.

The rearrangement links TRBV6-5 to TRBJ1-3; 7 nucleotides agree with TRBD1. The ends lost 7 bases at V and 8 bases at J; junction bases unmatched: 5. This CDR3 spans 12 amino acids. Germline lookup yields CDR1 MNHEY and CDR2 SVGAGI. The CDR3 spells CASKTGAYTIYF. CDR3 in DNA: TGTGCCAGCAAAACAGGGGCATACACCATATATTTT.

The chain joins TRBV7-2 to TRBJ2-5; 8 bases line up with TRBD1. The CDR3 runs to 16 residues. V dropped 5 bases and J dropped 5; count of bases not matched to a gene: 13. In germline, CDR1 is SGHTA, CDR2 FQGNSA. CDR3 sequence (DNA): TGTGCCAGCAGCCCTATAGTGGCAGGGGGCGCGGAGACCCAGTACTTC. Residues: CASSPIVAGGAETQYF.